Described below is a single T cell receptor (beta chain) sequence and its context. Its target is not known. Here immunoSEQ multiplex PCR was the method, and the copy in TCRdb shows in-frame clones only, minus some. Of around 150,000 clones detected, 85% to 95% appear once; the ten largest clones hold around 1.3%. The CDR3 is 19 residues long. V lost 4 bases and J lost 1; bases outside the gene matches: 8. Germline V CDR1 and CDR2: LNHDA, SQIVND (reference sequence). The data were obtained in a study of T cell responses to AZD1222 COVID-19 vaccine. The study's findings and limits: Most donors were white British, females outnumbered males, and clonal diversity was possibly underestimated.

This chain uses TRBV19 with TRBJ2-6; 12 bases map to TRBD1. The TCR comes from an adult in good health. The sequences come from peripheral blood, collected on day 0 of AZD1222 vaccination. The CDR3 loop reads CASSTDRDRGLSGANVLTF. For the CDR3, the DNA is TGTGCCAGTAGTACCGATAGGGACAGGGGGCTGTCTGGGGCCAACGTCCTGACTTTC.